This T cell receptor beta chain was documented in a study of control samples from healthy donors and cancer patients. Measured with immunoSEQ multiplex PCR; TCRdb has only the in-frame clones, and not every one. The sample consists of about 150,000 clones, about 94% of them appearing once. The count of this clone is one. Germline V gene sequence: CDR1 SGHAT, CDR2 FQNNGV. The CDR3 is made up of 18 amino acids. Trimming took 7 bases from V and 0 from J; bases not matched to a gene: 13. The rearrangement links TRBV11-2 to TRBJ2-2; the match to TRBD2 covers 8 bases. The sequenced sample consisted of blood. The sequence came from a man in his forties in good health. The CDR3 here is CASKGYHLLAANTGELFF. CDR3 nucleotides: TGTGCCAGCAAAGGATACCACTTACTAGCGGCGAACACCGGGGAGCTGTTTTTT.